These 7 T cell receptor beta chains were all obtained from the same sample, sequenced in a study of blood T cell repertoires in COVID-19. The data were produced by immunoSEQ multiplex PCR, yet TCRdb's version contains in-frame clones alone and is incomplete. The repertoire holds a few hundred thousand clones, roughly four fifths seen once, with around 3.4% in the top ten. Sequenced material: peripheral blood. The origin of the receptors is a woman aged 18-30 years with acute or convalescent COVID-19.

The V and J genes are TRBV2 and TRBJ2-3, with D tentatively TRBD1 (5 bases). The CDR3 contains 14 residues. Per germline, CDR1 SNHLY and CDR2 FYNNEI. With 3 bases removed from V and 2 bases from J, the gap between germline ends came to 9 bases. CDR3 bases: TGTGCCAGCAGTGAGCAGGGCTACACAGATACGCAGTATTTT. As protein: CASSEQGYTDTQYF.

The chain combines TRBV6-6 with TRBJ1-4; D gene unclear. Looked up from germline, CDR1 is MNHNY and CDR2 is SVGAGI (reference sequence). The ends were cut back, 6 bases at V and 1 base at J, with 9 bases in the middle. This CDR3 spans 14 amino acids. CDR3 sequence reads: CASSQEITNEKLFF. The CDR3 region has the DNA TGTGCCAGCAGCCAAGAGATAACTAATGAAAAACTGTTTTTT.

This chain links TRBV11-2 with TRBJ2-5, with 12 positions matching TRBD2. Germline V lookup: CDR1 SGHAT, CDR2 FQNNGV. V lost 5 bases to trimming and J lost 4 bases; unmatched junction nucleotides: 11. The CDR3 totals 17 residues. As DNA, the CDR3 is TGTGCCAGCAGCCGGACTAGCGGGGCGCTGGGTGGAGAGACCCAGTACTTC. Residues: CASSRTSGALGGETQYF.

This chain connects TRBV4-3 to TRBJ2-3, with 14 bases matching TRBD2. V shed 0 bases, J shed 6 bases, and the junction held 5 bases outside the gene matches. The length of the CDR3 is 17 residues. From germline, CDR1 is LGHNA and CDR2 YSLEER. CDR3 amino acids: CASSQEGLAGARDTQYF. The CDR3 DNA follows: TGCGCCAGCAGCCAAGAGGGACTAGCGGGAGCAAGGGATACGCAGTATTTT.

The chain couples TRBV19 to TRBJ1-2; weak D call: TRBD1 (5 bases). V lost 4 bases to trimming and J lost 5 bases, with 20 bases between them. CDR1 LNHDA and CDR2 SQIVND come from the germline V gene (reference sequence). This CDR3 contains 16 residues. CDR3 region: CASSTRDQGLMYGYTF. Written as DNA, the CDR3 is TGTGCCAGTAGTACACGAGACCAGGGTCTGATGTATGGCTACACCTTC.

The rearrangement uses TRBV2 and TRBJ2-7; the D gene is possibly TRBD2 (6 bases). Looked up from germline, CDR1 is SNHLY and CDR2 is FYNNEI. The CDR3 is 15 residues long. Trimming took off 2 bases at V and 9 bases at J, with 20 bases between the two ends. In DNA form, the CDR3 reads TGTGCCAGCAGTGAATGGGGGGTTCCTCTACGAGGGCAGTACTTC. Translating it yields CASSEWGVPLRGQYF.

V gene TRBV12-2 combines with J gene TRBJ2-1; TRBD2, the table's D call, was not compared with the DNA. TRBV12-2 is tagged as a pseudogene. The CDR3 runs to 17 residues. The DNA of the CDR3 is TGTGCAAGTCGCTTCCACCTAGCGGGAGGGCGATACAATGAGCAGTTCTTC. Amino acids: CASRFHLAGGRYNEQFF.